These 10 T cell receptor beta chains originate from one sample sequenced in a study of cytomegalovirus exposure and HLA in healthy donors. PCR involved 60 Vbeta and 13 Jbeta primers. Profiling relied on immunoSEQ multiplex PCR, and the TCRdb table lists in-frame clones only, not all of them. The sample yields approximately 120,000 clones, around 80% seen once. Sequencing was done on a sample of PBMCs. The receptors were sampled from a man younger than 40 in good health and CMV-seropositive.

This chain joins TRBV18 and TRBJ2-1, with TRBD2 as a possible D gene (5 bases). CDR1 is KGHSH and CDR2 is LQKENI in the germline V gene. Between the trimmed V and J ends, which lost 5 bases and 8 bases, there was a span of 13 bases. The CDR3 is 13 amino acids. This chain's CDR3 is CASSSLAGDEQFF. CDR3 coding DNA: TGTGCCAGCTCATCCCTGGCCGGGGATGAGCAGTTCTTC.

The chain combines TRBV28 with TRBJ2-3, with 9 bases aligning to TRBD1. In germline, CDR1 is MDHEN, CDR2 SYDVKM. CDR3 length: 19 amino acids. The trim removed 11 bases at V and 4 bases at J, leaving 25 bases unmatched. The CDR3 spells CAGHPKLPSYRGRPDTQYF. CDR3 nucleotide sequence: TGTGCCGGGCACCCCAAATTGCCTTCATACAGGGGGCGCCCAGATACGCAGTATTTT.

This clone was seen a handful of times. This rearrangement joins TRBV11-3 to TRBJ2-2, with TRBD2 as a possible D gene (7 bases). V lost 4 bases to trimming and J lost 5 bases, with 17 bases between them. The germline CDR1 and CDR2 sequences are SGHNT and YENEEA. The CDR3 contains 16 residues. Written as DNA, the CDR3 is TGTGCCAGCAGCTCAGTTAGAGGGGGGGGAACCGGGGAGCTGTTTTTT. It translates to CASSSVRGGGTGELFF.

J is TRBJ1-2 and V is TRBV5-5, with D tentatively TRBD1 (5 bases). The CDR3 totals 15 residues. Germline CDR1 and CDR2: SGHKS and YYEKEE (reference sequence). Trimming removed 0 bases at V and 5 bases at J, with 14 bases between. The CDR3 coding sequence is TGTGCCAGCAGCTTGGACGTACGGGGGGGGTATGGCTACACCTTC. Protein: CASSLDVRGGYGYTF.

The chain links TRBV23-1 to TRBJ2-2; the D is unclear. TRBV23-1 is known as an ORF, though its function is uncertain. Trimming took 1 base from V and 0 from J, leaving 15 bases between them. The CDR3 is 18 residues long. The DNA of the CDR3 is TGCGCCAGCAGTCAATATACCCCTCCAGGCGCGAACACCGGGGAGCTGTTTTTT. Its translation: CASSQYTPPGANTGELFF.

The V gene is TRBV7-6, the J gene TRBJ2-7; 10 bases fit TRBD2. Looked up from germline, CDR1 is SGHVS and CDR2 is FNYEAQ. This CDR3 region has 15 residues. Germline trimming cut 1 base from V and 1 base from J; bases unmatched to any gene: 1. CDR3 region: CASSLELAGSYEQYF. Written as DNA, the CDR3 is TGTGCCAGCAGCTTAGAACTAGCGGGGTCCTACGAGCAGTACTTC.

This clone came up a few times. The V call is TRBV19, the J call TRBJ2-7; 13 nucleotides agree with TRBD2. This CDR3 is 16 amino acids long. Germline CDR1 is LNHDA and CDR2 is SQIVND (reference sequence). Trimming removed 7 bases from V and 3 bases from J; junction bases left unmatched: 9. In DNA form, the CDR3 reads TGTGCCAGTACCCCCTCCTGGACTAGCGGGAGCTACGAGCAGTACTTC. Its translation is CASTPSWTSGSYEQYF.

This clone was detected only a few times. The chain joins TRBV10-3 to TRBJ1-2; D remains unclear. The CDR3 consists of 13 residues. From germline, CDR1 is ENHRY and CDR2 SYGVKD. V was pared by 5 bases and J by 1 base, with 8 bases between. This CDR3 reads CAISLEGNYGYTF. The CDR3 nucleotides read TGTGCCATCAGTCTAGAGGGTAACTATGGCTACACCTTC.

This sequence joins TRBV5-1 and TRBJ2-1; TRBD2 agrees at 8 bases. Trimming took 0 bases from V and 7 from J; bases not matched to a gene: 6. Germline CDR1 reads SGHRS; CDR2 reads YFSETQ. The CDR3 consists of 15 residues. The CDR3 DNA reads TGCGCCAGCAGCTTGGCCGGGACTAGTACAAATGAGCAGTTCTTC. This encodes CASSLAGTSTNEQFF.

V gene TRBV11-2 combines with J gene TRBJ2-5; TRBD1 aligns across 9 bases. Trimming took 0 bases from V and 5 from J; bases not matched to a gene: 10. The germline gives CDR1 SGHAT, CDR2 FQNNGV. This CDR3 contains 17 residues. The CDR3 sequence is CASSLDPGTGMAETQYF. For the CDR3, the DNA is TGTGCCAGCAGCTTAGACCCCGGGACAGGGATGGCGGAGACCCAGTACTTC. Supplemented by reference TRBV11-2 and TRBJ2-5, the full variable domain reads EAGVAQSPRYKIIEKRQSVAFWCNPISGHATLYWYQQILGQGPKLLIQFQNNGVVDDSQLPKDRFSAERLKGVDSTLKIQPAKLEDSAVYLCASSLDPGTGMAETQYFGPGTRLLVL.